The TCR beta chain described here comes from a study of OX40 agonist ivuxolimab in advanced cancers. For the study at large: Males comprised around 80% of the group, whose mean age was approximately 61 years (range roughly 20 to 85).

Some clones are missing from TCRdb's copy, which holds only in-frame ones; the method was immunoSEQ multiplex PCR. Seen here are about 88,000 clones, approximately 85% observed once, and the top ten hold roughly 0.22%. This CDR3 is built from 16 residues. The rearrangement joins TRBV21-1 to TRBJ1-1. TRBV21-1 is tagged as a pseudogene. This clonotype was obtained from an adult with an advanced solid tumor such as melanoma, head and neck, liver or kidney cancer. The source material was CD4+ or CD8+ T cells sorted from blood, sampled in a trial of the OX40 agonist ivuxolimab. Written as DNA, the CDR3 is TGTGCCAGCAGCAAATCCGCCCCGAATATGAACACTGAAGCTTTCTTT. This translates into CASSKSAPNMNTEAFF.